This TCR beta chain was observed in a study of post-analysis software for immune sequencing data. In the study overall: The disease courses spanned relapsing-remitting, secondary progressive and progressive-relapsing forms of multiple sclerosis. General study points: Normalized Chao1 diversity in multiple sclerosis patients fell significantly below that of controls. Clustering by F measure revealed strong co-clustering among samples prepared together in one batch. In patients, TRBV5-6, TRBV5-1 and TRBV20-1 belonged to five or six TRBV segments found more frequently than in controls.

To note about this clonotype: Its antigen is still unknown.

The CDR3 length is 14 residues. Trimming at V came to 5 bases and at J to 0 bases, leaving 1 base not matched to a gene. Unique molecular identifiers tagged the TCR beta cDNA libraries. TCRdb reanalysed the PCR reads using MiXCR and keeps one entry per CDR3 protein. The table records about 540,000 distinct CDR3 sequences, around a third of them present only once. This sequence joins TRBV12-3 or TRBV12-4 and TRBJ2-7; 10 nucleotides match TRBD1. This TCR was sampled from a girl between 2 and 17 years old with multiple sclerosis. The sample taken for sequencing was blood. The CDR3 DNA follows: TGTGCCAGCAGTGACAGGGGGCTCTCCTACGAGCAGTACTTC. It translates to CASSDRGLSYEQYF.